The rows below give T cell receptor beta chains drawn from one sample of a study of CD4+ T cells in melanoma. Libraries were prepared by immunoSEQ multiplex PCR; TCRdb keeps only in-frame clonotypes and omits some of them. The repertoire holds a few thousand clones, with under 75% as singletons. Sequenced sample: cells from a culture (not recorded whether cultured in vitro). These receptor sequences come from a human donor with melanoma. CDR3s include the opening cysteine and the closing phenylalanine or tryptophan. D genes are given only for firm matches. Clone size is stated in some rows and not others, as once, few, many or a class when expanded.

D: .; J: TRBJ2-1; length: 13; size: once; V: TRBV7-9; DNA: TGTGCCAGCAGCCCAGTGGGAGGCAATGAGCAGTTCTTC; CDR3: CASSPVGGNEQFF
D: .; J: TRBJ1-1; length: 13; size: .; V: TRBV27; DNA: TGTGCCAGCAGTGGCGGGGGGCACACTGAAGCTTTCTTT; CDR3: CASSGGGHTEAFF
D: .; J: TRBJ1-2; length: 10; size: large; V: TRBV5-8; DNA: TGTGCCAGCAAGGAGTCAGGCTACACCTTC; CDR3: CASKESGYTF
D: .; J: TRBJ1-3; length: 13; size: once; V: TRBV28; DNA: TGTGCCAGCAGTTTCAGGTCTGGAAACACCATATATTTT; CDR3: CASSFRSGNTIYF
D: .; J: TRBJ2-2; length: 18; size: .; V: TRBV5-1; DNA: TGCGCCAGCAGCTTGTTCGGGACGGGGATTGGTAACACCGGGGAGCTGTTTTTT; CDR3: CASSLFGTGIGNTGELFF
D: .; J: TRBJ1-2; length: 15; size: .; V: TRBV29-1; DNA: TGCAGCGTGCCGCCGGACGGCATCTATAACTATGGCTACACCTTC; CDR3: CSVPPDGIYNYGYTF
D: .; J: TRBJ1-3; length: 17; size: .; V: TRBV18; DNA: TGTGCCAGCTCACTAAGGTCGGACTCCCCCTTTGGAAACACCATATATTTT; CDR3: CASSLRSDSPFGNTIYF
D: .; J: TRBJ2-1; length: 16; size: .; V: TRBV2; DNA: TGTGCCAGCACGCCGGGGACCGCACTCTCCTACAATGAGCAGTTCTTC; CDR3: CASTPGTALSYNEQFF
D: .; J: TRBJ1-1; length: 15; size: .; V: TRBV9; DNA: TGTGCCAGCAGCGTAGAACCGGACAGGAACACTGAAGCTTTCTTT; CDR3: CASSVEPDRNTEAFF
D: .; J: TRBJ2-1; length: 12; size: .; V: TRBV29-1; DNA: TGCAGCGCCGGAACCTACAGGGCTGAGCAGTTCTTC; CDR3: CSAGTYRAEQFF